This T cell receptor beta chain is from a study of glioma-infiltrating T cells. Broader study findings: Tissue-blood divergence was below expectation in non-neoplastic patients, above in gliomas.

This clonotype has ten or more counts. What it recognizes is unknown. This CDR3 is 14 amino acids long. CDR1 and CDR2 (germline): SNHLY, FYNNEI. The V and J ends lost 5 bases and 3 bases respectively, with 14 bases between them. The iRepertoire nested amplicon-rescue multiplex PCR amplified TCR alpha and beta CDR3s from RNA. TCRdb called the multiplex PCR reads again in MiXCR, with one record for every CDR3 protein. Among around 100,000 distinct CDR3 sequences, approximately 28% were seen once, and the ten largest hold approximately 43%. The rearrangement links TRBV2 to TRBJ2-7; D possibly uses TRBD1 or TRBD2 (5 bases each). This TCR came from a human donor with low-grade glioma or glioblastoma, undergoing nonglioma brain surgery, or in good health (not recorded which). The source material was glioma tissue, nonneoplastic brain tissue, or PBMCs (not recorded which). The CDR3 is CASSSGRNDYEQYF. As DNA, the CDR3 is TGTGCCAGCAGTTCAGGGAGAAACGACTACGAGCAGTACTTC.